The source of this TCR beta chain is a study of regulatory T cells in long-lasting Graves disease. Time point meaning: newly diagnosed GD, antithyroid drugs for less than 3 months. Construction of the TCR library relied on RNA isolated from PBMCs. Arm-PCR of CDR3 regions and iRepertoire HTBI primers were used to build TCR beta libraries. TCRdb reanalysed the multiplex PCR reads using MiXCR and keeps one entry per CDR3 protein. The top ten clones hold 12% of a sample with about 500,000 distinct CDR3 sequences, around 16% of them seen once. This CDR3 is built from 12 residues. J gave up 2 bases and V 4 bases, and 2 bases lay outside the gene matches. In germline, CDR1 is SQVTM, CDR2 ANQGSEA. These data are also associated with another study on T cells in Graves' hyperthyroidism and ophthalmopathy. As reported in that work: Patients showing uncontrolled infection, other autoimmune disease, pregnancy or lactation were ineligible. The authors' 13 V-J model separated ophthalmopathy from stable hyperthyroidism.

The chain links TRBV29-1 to TRBJ2-7; TRBD2 aligns across 7 bases. This receptor was taken from a man aged 35 to 55 with Graves disease. The sequences come from peripheral blood mononuclear cells (PBMCs), collected at new diagnosis, from a patient treated with antithyroid drugs. The CDR3 DNA sequence: TGCAGCGTTGCGGGGGGAACCTACGAGCAGTACTTC. This translates into CSVAGGTYEQYF.